In its sample, the clone carrying this T cell receptor beta chain was seen many times. This specimen comes from a study of response to subunit inactivated influenza vaccine. TCRdb fed the RT-PCR reads into MiXCR, producing one record per CDR3 protein. The repertoire consists of 500,000 to 700,000 distinct CDR3 sequences, with roughly 25% occurring once and the leading ten covering about 2.8%. CDR1 is SGHDN, CDR2 FVKESK, per germline. The CDR3 runs to 15 residues. Trimming pared 0 bases from V and 4 bases from J, leaving 12 bases between. In addition, the sample was reused for a study of T cells expressing NK-cell markers. That study adds: As the method of synthesis, 5'RACE template switching with UMIs yielded TCR beta cDNA. Of CD8+ T cells, about 1.0-8% belonged to dominant NKG2C+ clonotypes in 5 to 7 donors.

The V gene is TRBV14, the J gene TRBJ2-5; no reliable D call. This clonotype was sampled from a man in his fifties or sixties who received an inactivated influenza vaccine. The sequences come from CD4+ T cells sorted from PBMCs, collected roughly 12 days after vaccination. The CDR3 DNA reads as TGTGCCAGCAGCCAAGAAGATGGAATTCGAGAGACCCAGTACTTC. Residues: CASSQEDGIRETQYF.